This TCR beta chain was sequenced during a study of cytomegalovirus exposure and HLA in healthy donors. This clone was observed a handful of times. Its cognate antigen is unknown. Germline CDR1 reads SGHTA; CDR2 reads FQGNSA. This CDR3 has 16 residues. The V segment lost 5 bases and the J segment 8 bases; nucleotides outside the gene matches: 15. Researchers ran the PCR with 60 Vbeta and 13 Jbeta primers. Some clones are missing from TCRdb's copy, which holds only in-frame ones; the method was immunoSEQ multiplex PCR. Of approximately 100,000 clones listed, about four fifths were seen once; the top ten hold roughly 9.7%. Whole-study results and caveats: Researchers reported that three CMV-associated chains were confirmed in vitro as CMV antigen-specific. Both high specificity and high sensitivity reportedly marked the classifier's diagnosis of cytomegalovirus status.

Specimen: PBMCs. V and J are TRBV7-2 and TRBJ1-2; 9 bases fit TRBD1. The origin of this receptor is a man between 18 and 29 years old in good health and CMV-seropositive. The CDR3 DNA is TGTGCCAGCAGCATACGACCGGGACAGGGAGGTGGGGGCTACACCTTC. Its protein product is CASSIRPGQGGGGYTF.